This TCR beta chain stems from a study of vaccination effects on CD4 cells after COVID-19. Turning to this clone: What it binds is not known.

Sequencing followed a ViraFEST assay step that expanded antigen-specific CD4+ T cells with viral peptide pools. On approximately day 9 of culture, CD4+ T cells were separated out. Testing of the vaccine recipients showed negative nucleocapsid antibodies and no prior SARS-CoV-2 infection. Half of the medium was exchanged for IL-2 medium on both days 3 and 7. The CDR3 length is 14 residues. Germline V gene sequence: CDR1 SGHNT, CDR2 YENEEA. V was trimmed by 3 bases and J by 6 bases, leaving 11 bases between them. Profiled with immunoSEQ multiplex PCR; TCRdb holds only in-frame clones, not every one. Among about 55,000 clones, around 70% were seen once, and the ten largest hold around 20%.

The sequence was collected from a human donor who received a COVID-19 vaccine. The chain employs TRBV11-3 and TRBJ2-2, with D possibly being TRBD2 (6 bases). The sample in question was CD4+ T cells from PBMCs cultured with SARS-CoV-2 spike peptides, obtained before COVID-19 vaccination. The DNA of the CDR3 is TGTGCCAGCAGCTTGGGAGGACCCCCCGGGGAGCTGTTTTTT. This codes for CASSLGGPPGELFF. Full variable domain (missing parts from reference TRBV11-3 and TRBJ2-2): EAGVVQSPRYKIIEKKQPVAFWCNPISGHNTLYWYLQNLGQGPELLIRYENEEAVDDSQLPKDRFSAERLKGVDSTLKIQPAELGDSAVYLCASSLGGPPGELFFGEGSRLTVL.